One and the same sample provided the 16 T cell receptor beta chains below, sequenced in a study of early T cells in non-severe SARS-CoV-2 infection (dated by TCRdb to about 2021). Library preparation was by 5' RACE. For sequencing, a NextSeq 500 was employed. In-frame beta chains were kept once TCRdb had trimmed the public reads at Q25 with fastp and called clones with MiXCR. A single entry per CDR3 protein holds the most common genes and DNA from its merged rows. This sample has roughly 43,000 distinct CDR3 sequences in its table, and 23% of those were observed once. The ten largest clones capture approximately 4.5% of the sample. The sample was whole blood, taken at baseline. The origin of the receptors is an adult who was a healthcare worker with PCR-confirmed SARS-CoV-2 infection or an uninfected control (not recorded which).

This clonotype was observed many times. The chain is built from TRBV7-7 and TRBJ2-3; D gene uncertain. V was shortened by 1 base and J by 6 bases, with 8 bases between the two germline ends. The CDR3 length is 13 residues. CDR1 is SSHAT and CDR2 is FNYEAQ in the germline V gene (reference sequence). Here the CDR3 DNA reads TGTGCCAGCAGCTTAGGGGTCCTTGATACGCAGTATTTT. This encodes CASSLGVLDTQYF.

This clonotype has more than one count but fewer than ten. The chain combines TRBV12-3 or TRBV12-4 with TRBJ1-4; D gene ambiguous. Trimming stripped 3 bases from V and 7 bases from J, with 12 bases between. CDR3 size: 14 residues. Written as DNA, the CDR3 is TGTGCCAGCAGTTTGGGCGGAGGGATTGAAAAACTGTTTTTT. Translation: CASSLGGGIEKLFF.

This clonotype has just a few counts. V and J are TRBV4-3 and TRBJ2-7; no reliable D call. CDR1 LGHNA and CDR2 YSLEER come from the germline V gene. The CDR3 has 13 amino acids. Between the trimmed V and J ends, which lost 4 bases and 4 bases, there was a span of 11 bases. For the CDR3, the DNA is TGCGCCAGCAGCCCAGGTCCGGTATACGAGCAGTACTTC. Translating it yields CASSPGPVYEQYF.

The V and J genes are TRBV7-9 and TRBJ1-2, with D perhaps matching TRBD1 (5 bases). The V and J ends lost 8 bases and 0 bases respectively, with 7 bases between them. CDR1 is SEHNR, CDR2 FQNEAQ, per germline (reference sequence). The CDR3 has 12 amino acids. This CDR3 is CASEGSNYGYTF. The CDR3 region has the DNA TGTGCCAGCGAGGGGTCTAACTATGGCTACACCTTC.

Many counts were recorded for this clonotype. V gene TRBV6-1 combines with J gene TRBJ1-2; D not certain. The CDR3 spans 14 residues. The V and J ends lost 2 bases and 2 bases respectively, with 9 bases between them. Germline V CDR1 and CDR2: MNHNS, SASEGT. CDR3 loop: CASSENGENYGYTF. CDR3 nucleotides: TGTGCCAGCAGTGAAAACGGAGAAAACTATGGCTACACCTTC.

This clonotype was detected only a few times. This chain links TRBV27 with TRBJ2-7, with D possibly TRBD2 on 5 matching bases. V was shortened by 6 bases and J by 1 base, with 13 bases between the two germline ends. Germline V gene data show CDR1 as MNHEY and CDR2 as SMNVEV (reference sequence). The CDR3 length is 14 residues. CDR3 region: CASRSGHQSYEQYF. CDR3 sequence (DNA): TGTGCCAGCAGGAGCGGCCACCAATCCTACGAGCAGTACTTC.

This clonotype was observed a handful of times. For the CDR3, the DNA is TGTGCCAGCAGCCCGACAGCAGATACGCAGTATTTT. Its translation is CASSPTADTQYF. This chain uses TRBV7-9 with TRBJ2-3; perhaps TRBD1 as D (5 bases). V was shortened by 5 bases and J by 4 bases, with 7 bases between the two germline ends. CDR3 size: 12 residues. The germline gives CDR1 SEHNR, CDR2 FQNEAQ (reference sequence).

This clonotype was found a few times. The gene calls are TRBV7-9 and TRBJ2-7, with D perhaps matching TRBD1 or TRBD2 (5 bases each). This CDR3 contains 12 residues. CDR1 and CDR2 from the germline V gene are SEHNR and FQNEAQ (reference sequence). V was pared by 5 bases and J by 5 bases, with 10 bases between. The CDR3 loop is CASSGGFNEQYF. DNA of the CDR3: TGTGCCAGCAGCGGGGGTTTCAACGAGCAGTACTTC.

The V gene is TRBV20-1, the J gene TRBJ2-6; the D is unclear. CDR3 length: 15 residues. V was clipped by 1 base and J by 0 bases, with 7 bases between them. Germline values: CDR1 DFQATT, CDR2 SNEGSKA (reference sequence). Written as DNA, the CDR3 is TGCAGTGCTAGAGGGGCGAGCTCTGGGGCCAACGTCCTGACTTTC. Translation gives CSARGASSGANVLTF.

The J gene is TRBJ1-1, the V gene TRBV6-2 or TRBV6-3; D is perhaps TRBD1 (5 bases). Trimming cost V 6 bases and J 3 bases, with 17 bases left between them. CDR1 is MNHEY and CDR2 is SVGEGT in the germline V gene. This CDR3 comprises 15 residues. CDR3 loop: CASSRGGGLDTEAFF. Written as DNA, the CDR3 is TGTGCCAGCAGCCGAGGCGGGGGACTGGACACTGAAGCTTTCTTT.

Ten or more counts support this clonotype. The chain combines TRBV20-1 with TRBJ1-2, with D tentatively TRBD1 (5 bases). V was clipped by 3 bases and J by 8 bases, with 16 bases between them. This CDR3 contains 13 residues. The germline V gene has CDR1 DFQATT and CDR2 SNEGSKA (reference sequence). DNA of the CDR3: TGCAGTGCTAGCCGAGAGGGGCTGAGGGGCTACACCTTC. Residues: CSASREGLRGYTF.

This clonotype was found a few times. J is TRBJ2-7 and V is TRBV9; D gene ambiguous. The V gene's germline CDR1 is SGDLS and CDR2 YYNGEE. There are 13 residues in the CDR3. The V end lost 0 bases, the J end lost 0 bases, and 4 bases lay between the germline ends. This chain's CDR3 is CASSVAVSYEQYF. The CDR3 DNA follows: TGTGCCAGCAGCGTAGCCGTCTCCTACGAGCAGTACTTC.

This chain links TRBV7-9 with TRBJ2-3; 9 nucleotides line up with TRBD1. Germline loops: CDR1 SEHNR, CDR2 FQNEAQ (reference sequence). The CDR3 length is 17 residues. The V gene end was trimmed by 4 bases and the J gene end by 8 bases; junction bases not matched to a gene: 16. CDR3: CASSSSTGGYGLGTQYF. CDR3 DNA sequence: TGTGCCAGCAGCTCATCCACAGGGGGCTACGGGTTGGGTACGCAGTATTTT.

This clonotype was counted a few times. The chain carries TRBV12-3 or TRBV12-4 and TRBJ2-2; D unclear. CDR3 length equals 16 residues. Between the trimmed V and J ends, which lost 5 bases and 2 bases, there was a span of 15 bases. The CDR3 DNA reads as TGTGCCAGCAGTCTACCGTCGGACCCTAACACCGGGGAGCTGTTTTTT. The encoded protein is CASSLPSDPNTGELFF.

This clonotype was seen only a few times. V gene TRBV7-6 combines with J gene TRBJ2-7, with a possible D match to TRBD1 (6 bases). CDR3 length: 14 residues. V lost 1 base and J 2 bases, leaving 9 bases between the germline ends. Germline lookup yields CDR1 SGHVS and CDR2 FNYEAQ. The DNA of the CDR3 is TGTGCCAGCAGCTTAGGGACAGAAGCCTACGAGCAGTACTTC. Encoded protein: CASSLGTEAYEQYF.

This clonotype was seen a few times. V and J are TRBV7-2 and TRBJ1-4; D gene ambiguous. V gave up 2 bases and J gave up 3 bases, with 16 bases separating them. This CDR3 region has 17 residues. Per the germline V gene, CDR1 is SGHTA and CDR2 is FQGNSA. This CDR3 reads CASSLSLAYRSNEKLFF. The CDR3 nucleotides are TGTGCCAGCAGCTTAAGCTTGGCTTATCGGTCTAATGAAAAACTGTTTTTT.